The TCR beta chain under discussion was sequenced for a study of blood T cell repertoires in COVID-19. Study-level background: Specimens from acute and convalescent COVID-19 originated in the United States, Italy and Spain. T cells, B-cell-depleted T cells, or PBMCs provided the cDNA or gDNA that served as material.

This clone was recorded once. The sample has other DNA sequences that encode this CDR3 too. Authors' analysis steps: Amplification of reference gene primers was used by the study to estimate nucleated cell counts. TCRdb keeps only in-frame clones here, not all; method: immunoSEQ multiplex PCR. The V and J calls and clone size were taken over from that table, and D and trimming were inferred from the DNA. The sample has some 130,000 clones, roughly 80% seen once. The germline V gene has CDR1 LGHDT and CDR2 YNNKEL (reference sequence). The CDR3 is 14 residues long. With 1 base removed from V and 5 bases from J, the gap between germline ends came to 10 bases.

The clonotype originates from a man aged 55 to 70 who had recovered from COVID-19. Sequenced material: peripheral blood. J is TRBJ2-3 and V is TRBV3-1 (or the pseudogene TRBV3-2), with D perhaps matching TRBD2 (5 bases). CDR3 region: CASSQGPGRDTQYF. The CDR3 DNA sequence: TGTGCCAGCAGCCAAGGCCCGGGGAGAGATACGCAGTATTTT.